This passage covers 22 T cell receptor beta chains from one sample sequenced in a study of T cells after yellow fever vaccination. MiXCR was run by TCRdb on the 5' RACE reads, yielding one entry per CDR3 protein. The sample contains around 550,000 distinct CDR3 sequences, about 19% of which appear only once. The sequences come from PBMCs, collected 15 days after the yellow fever booster vaccination. These receptors were collected from a young man who received the YFV17D yellow fever vaccine.

This clonotype was observed a handful of times. This chain uses TRBV7-3 with TRBJ2-7; possibly TRBD1 or TRBD2 for D (5 bases each). This CDR3 contains 17 residues. CDR1 SGHTA and CDR2 FQGTGA come from the germline V gene. V shed 5 bases and J shed 2 bases, with 22 bases lying between them. The CDR3 spells CASSLSVTGTGAYEQYF. The CDR3 DNA is TGTGCCAGCAGCCTTAGCGTAACAGGAACTGGAGCCTACGAGCAGTACTTC.

The J gene is TRBJ2-1, the V gene TRBV27, with D perhaps matching TRBD1 or TRBD2 (5 bases each). The CDR3 is 13 residues long. CDR1 and CDR2 from the germline V gene are MNHEY and SMNVEV (reference sequence). V was cut by 11 bases and J by 1 base, with 12 bases left in between. CDR3 loop: CAARDPSYNEQFF. In nucleotides, the CDR3 is TGTGCCGCCCGGGACCCGTCCTACAATGAGCAGTTCTTC.

In this sample, this clonotype turned up a few times. Relative to the germline gene, one junction end is altered; a read error may explain this. The rearrangement links TRBV7-2 to TRBJ2-3; the D is unclear. CDR1 is SGHTA and CDR2 is FQGNSA in the germline V gene. The CDR3 sequence is 12 residues long. In DNA, the CDR3 is TGTGCCAGCAGCTTAAACACTATAAAAAGTGAATTT. This translates into CASSLNTIKSEF.

The chain joins TRBV20-1 to TRBJ1-1; TRBD1 is a possible D gene (6 bases). Germline assignment: CDR1 DFQATT and CDR2 SNEGSKA (reference sequence). CDR3 length: 14 residues. The V end was cut by 6 bases, the J end by 0 bases, with 14 bases between. CDR3 residues: CSAQGGGMNTEAFF. For the CDR3, the DNA is TGCAGTGCCCAAGGGGGGGGAATGAACACTGAAGCTTTCTTT.

This clonotype has just a few counts. This chain links TRBV6-2 or TRBV6-3 with TRBJ1-2; TRBD1 is a possible D gene (5 bases). Trimming shortened V by 5 bases and J by 2 bases, and 18 bases separated the two germline ends. Germline CDR1 MNHEY, CDR2 SVGEGT. The CDR3 consists of 16 residues. The CDR3 region is CASSTSARGVNYGYTF. CDR3 nucleotide sequence: TGTGCCAGCAGTACTTCTGCGAGGGGCGTAAACTATGGCTACACCTTC.

The chain joins TRBV15 to TRBJ2-7; D is perhaps TRBD1 or TRBD2 (5 bases each). The CDR3 covers 13 residues. Between the trimmed V and J ends, which lost 5 bases and 3 bases, there was a span of 11 bases. CDR1 is LNHNV, CDR2 YYDKDF, per germline (reference sequence). The CDR3 loop is CATSGTGNYEQYF. The CDR3, as DNA: TGTGCCACCAGCGGGACGGGGAACTACGAGCAGTACTTC.

The V and J genes are TRBV27 and TRBJ2-6, with TRBD2 identical over 9 bases. CDR1 and CDR2 from the germline V gene are MNHEY and SMNVEV (reference sequence). V trimming: 6 bases; J trimming: 1 base; junction bases outside the gene matches: 10. This CDR3 region has 18 residues. CDR3 sequence (DNA): TGTGCCAGCAGCCCCTGGGCGGGAGGGCCGTCTGGGGCCAACGTCCTGACTTTC. Its protein is CASSPWAGGPSGANVLTF. The whole variable domain, remainder taken from reference TRBV27 and TRBJ2-6, is EAQVTQNPRYLITVTGKKLTVTCSQNMNHEYMSWYRQDPGLGLRQIYYSMNVEVTDKGDVPEGYKVSRKEKRNFPLILESPSPNQTSLYFCASSPWAGGPSGANVLTFGAGSRLTVL.

The rearrangement links TRBV5-1 to TRBJ2-1; no reliable D call. V dropped 4 bases and J dropped 14 bases, with 16 bases sitting between them. Germline V gene sequence: CDR1 SGHRS, CDR2 YFSETQ. CDR3 size: 12 residues. DNA of the CDR3: TGCGCCAGCAGCCCCTACGGCGGCGAGGAGTTCTTC. As protein: CASSPYGGEEFF. Full variable domain (remainder filled in from reference TRBV5-1 and TRBJ2-1): KAGVTQTPRYLIKTRGQQVTLSCSPISGHRSVSWYQQTPGQGLQFLFEYFSETQRNKGNFPGRFSGRQFSNSRSEMNVSTLELGDSALYLCASSPYGGEEFFGPGTRLTVL.

This clonotype was observed a few times. V gene TRBV20-1 combines with J gene TRBJ2-1; 8 bases align to TRBD2. CDR1 and CDR2 from the germline V gene are DFQATT and SNEGSKA (reference sequence). V trimming: 6 bases; J trimming: 10 bases; junction bases outside the gene matches: 8. There are 12 residues in the CDR3. The CDR3: CSAAGVGIEQFF. As DNA, the CDR3 is TGCAGTGCAGCGGGGGTTGGAATAGAGCAGTTCTTC.

The chain recombines TRBV30 with TRBJ2-1; possibly TRBD2 for D (6 bases). The V gene lost 7 bases and the J gene lost 9 bases, with 22 bases spanning the gap. CDR1 is GTSNPN, CDR2 SVGIG, per germline (reference sequence). There are 14 residues in the CDR3. CDR3 nucleotides: TGTGCCTCAGACCCGGGACTCCTGCGTTCTGAGCAGTTCTTC. This codes for CASDPGLLRSEQFF.

This clonotype has just a few counts. The rearrangement links TRBV12-3 or TRBV12-4 to TRBJ2-3, with D unclear. This CDR3 region has 16 residues. The V end was cut by 3 bases, the J end by 1 base, with 14 bases between. CDR3 sequence: CASSLVDTQGTDTQYF. CDR3 DNA: TGTGCCAGCAGTTTGGTCGACACTCAAGGCACAGATACGCAGTATTTT.

The chain links TRBV7-9 to TRBJ2-3, with 9 bases matching TRBD2. Germline-derived CDR1 and CDR2 are SEHNR and FQNEAQ (reference sequence). Trimming at V came to 5 bases and at J to 10 bases, leaving 13 bases not matched to a gene. The CDR3 spans 15 residues. The CDR3 DNA is TGTGCCAGCAGCCCTTGGCGGGAGGGCCCGGGTTCGCAGTATTTT. Its translation is CASSPWREGPGSQYF.

This clonotype was seen only a few times. The rearrangement links TRBV20-1 to TRBJ2-4; D ambiguous. The CDR3 sequence is 13 residues long. Looked up from germline, CDR1 is DFQATT and CDR2 is SNEGSKA (reference sequence). The V gene lost 1 base and the J gene lost 8 bases, with 12 bases spanning the gap. CDR3 in amino acids: CSARGLISHIQYF. CDR3 coding DNA: TGCAGTGCTAGAGGCCTCATATCTCACATTCAGTACTTC.

This rearrangement joins TRBV20-1 to TRBJ2-7; weak D call: TRBD2 (5 bases). The V gene lost 0 bases and the J gene lost 9 bases, with 9 bases spanning the gap. The germline gives CDR1 DFQATT, CDR2 SNEGSKA (reference sequence). The CDR3 sequence is 11 residues long. CDR3 sequence reads: CSARDGGRQYF. In DNA, the CDR3 is TGCAGTGCTAGAGACGGAGGTCGGCAGTACTTC.

In DNA form, the CDR3 reads TGTGCCACTTTTGGGGGAGGCGGCGATACGCAGTATTTT. Residues: CATFGGGGDTQYF. The chain has TRBV7-2 and TRBJ2-3; D is possibly TRBD2 (6 bases). This CDR3 contains 13 residues. The germline CDR1 and CDR2 sequences are SGHTA and FQGNSA. V was clipped by 10 bases and J by 6 bases, with 17 bases between them.

The chain is built from TRBV2 and TRBJ2-1; 8 nucleotides match TRBD2. This CDR3 is built from 16 residues. Germline values: CDR1 SNHLY, CDR2 FYNNEI. Trimming cost V 6 bases and J 7 bases; bases outside gene matches: 14. The CDR3 DNA follows: TGTGCCAGCAGCCGAGAAGGGACTAGATTAGGGAATGAGCAGTTCTTC. It yields the protein CASSREGTRLGNEQFF.

The chain recombines TRBV20-1 with TRBJ1-5, with 7 bases that match TRBD1. Germline V gene sequence: CDR1 DFQATT, CDR2 SNEGSKA (reference sequence). The CDR3 covers 13 residues. Trimming cost V 3 bases and J 6 bases; bases outside gene matches: 5. CDR3 nucleotide sequence: TGCAGTGCTAGGTCAGGGGGAGGTCAGCCCCAGCATTTT. Translating gives CSARSGGGQPQHF.

This clonotype was observed a few times. The rearrangement uses TRBV20-1 and TRBJ2-1, with 11 bases that match TRBD2. Germline trimming cut 6 bases from V and 13 bases from J; bases unmatched to any gene: 8. This CDR3 is built from 12 residues. Per germline, CDR1 DFQATT and CDR2 SNEGSKA (reference sequence). The CDR3 is CSAGTSGSIQFF. The CDR3 DNA sequence: TGCAGTGCCGGGACTAGCGGATCAATTCAGTTCTTC.

The chain employs TRBV12-3 or TRBV12-4 and TRBJ2-7, with D maybe TRBD1 (5 bases). The CDR3 length is 13 residues. V was cut by 5 bases and J by 5 bases, with 13 bases left in between. This CDR3 reads CASSPGSAHEQYF. The CDR3 DNA reads TGTGCCAGCAGTCCAGGGTCCGCCCACGAGCAGTACTTC.

This clonotype was seen more than once but under ten times. The rearrangement uses TRBV5-6 and TRBJ2-5; D might be TRBD1 (7 bases). Germline V gene sequence: CDR1 SGHDT, CDR2 YYEEEE. The CDR3 is 14 amino acids. Trimming cost V 4 bases and J 3 bases, with 13 bases left between them. The CDR3 here is CASSGGDSEETQYF. The CDR3 nucleotides are TGTGCCAGCAGCGGCGGGGACAGCGAAGAGACCCAGTACTTC.

The V call is TRBV6-2 or TRBV6-3, the J call TRBJ1-1, with D tentatively TRBD1 (5 bases). Trimming removed 3 bases from V and 7 bases from J, with 12 bases in between. The germline V gene encodes CDR1 MNHEY and CDR2 SVGEGT. This CDR3 is 13 amino acids long. The CDR3 DNA reads TGTGCCAGCAGTTATTCGGGGCCAGGTGAAGCTTTCTTT. It translates to CASSYSGPGEAFF.

Only a few counts were recorded for this clonotype. This rearrangement joins TRBV6-6 to TRBJ2-5, with D possibly TRBD2 on 5 matching bases. Germline CDR1 MNHNY, CDR2 SVGAGI (reference sequence). Trimming took 7 bases from V and 1 from J, leaving 7 bases between them. The CDR3 is 12 amino acids. CDR3: CASMGSQETQYF. DNA for the CDR3: TGTGCCAGCATGGGGAGCCAAGAGACCCAGTACTTC.